This T cell receptor beta chain was profiled in a study of T-cell memory formation after mild COVID-19. Study-level background: The study found TCR clusters largely donor specific.

This clonotype was detected ten times or more. The antigen remains undetermined. The length of the CDR3 is 11 residues. V lost 4 bases and J 13 bases, leaving 8 bases between the germline ends. Per the germline V gene, CDR1 is MGHDK and CDR2 is SYGVNS. Findings and caveats of the study: CD4+ bias marked clones expanding day 15 to 37, unlike balanced contracting clones. The SARS-CoV-2 specificity of second-wave clones reaching peak at day 37 remained unverified.

TCRdb re-called the 5' RACE reads with MiXCR, one entry per CDR3 protein. The sample records hundreds of thousands of distinct CDR3 sequences, 20% to 30% being singletons. The sample taken for sequencing was PBMCs or a T cell subset sorted from them (not recorded which). The rearrangement links TRBV25-1 to TRBJ1-6; perhaps TRBD1 as D (5 bases). The sequence derives from an adult woman who had mild COVID-19 (a few samples of this study predate the infection). Cell type and time point are not known. The CDR3 region is CASSGGSPLHF. Written as DNA, the CDR3 is TGTGCCAGCAGTGGGGGCTCGCCCCTCCACTTT. Together with reference TRBV25-1 and TRBJ1-6, the CDR3 gives the full variable domain: EADIYQTPRYLVIGTGKKITLECSQTMGHDKMYWYQQDPGMELHLIHYSYGVNSTEKGDLSSESTVSRIRTEHFPLTLESARPSHTSQYLCASSGGSPLHFGNGTRLTVT.